The 12 T cell receptor beta chains presented below share a single source sample, sequenced in a study of T-cell memory formation after mild COVID-19. TCRdb re-derived calls from the 5' RACE reads in MiXCR, one entry per CDR3 protein. The sample has roughly 350,000 distinct CDR3 sequences; 12% to 15% are singletons. What was sequenced was PBMCs or a T cell subset sorted from them (not recorded which). These receptors came from a man younger than 35 who had mild COVID-19 (a few samples of this study predate the infection). Cell type and time point are not known.

The chain carries TRBV20-1 and TRBJ2-3; either TRBD1 or TRBD2 may fit D (6 bases each). The CDR3 sequence is 14 residues long. V lost 5 bases and J lost 3, with 15 bases in between. Germline CDR1 DFQATT, CDR2 SNEGSKA (reference sequence). In DNA, the CDR3 is TGCAGTGCTGGAAGGGGGGACGGGACAGATACGCAGTATTTT. As protein: CSAGRGDGTDTQYF.

This clonotype was seen a handful of times. V gene TRBV6-4 combines with J gene TRBJ2-3, with 8 bases matching TRBD1. The CDR3 contains 15 residues. Germline V gene sequence: CDR1 MRHNA, CDR2 SNTAGT. V shed 4 bases, J shed 2 bases, and the junction held 5 bases outside the gene matches. CDR3 sequence reads: CASSARDRPTDTQYF. In DNA form, the CDR3 reads TGTGCCAGCAGTGCCCGGGACAGGCCCACAGATACGCAGTATTTT.

This clonotype came up a few times. The chain combines TRBV6-5 with TRBJ1-6; no reliable D call. Trimming shortened V by 1 base and J by 9 bases, and 10 bases separated the two germline ends. CDR1 is MNHEY and CDR2 is SVGAGI in the germline V gene. The CDR3 is 14 residues long. CDR3 nucleotide sequence: TGTGCCAGCAGTTACTGGGAGGATAGTTCACCCCTCCACTTT. It codes for CASSYWEDSSPLHF.

This clonotype was observed a handful of times. The chain combines TRBV6-5 with TRBJ2-5, with 7 positions matching TRBD2. CDR1 and CDR2 (germline): MNHEY, SVGAGI. The V gene end was trimmed by 3 bases and the J gene end by 8 bases; junction bases not matched to a gene: 6. This CDR3 is built from 13 residues. CDR3 sequence (DNA): TGTGCCAGCAGTTATGGGGGGGAAGGAACCCAGTACTTC. Encoded protein: CASSYGGEGTQYF.

This chain links TRBV28 with TRBJ2-1; 11 bases match TRBD2. Germline CDR1 and CDR2: MDHEN and SYDVKM. The length of the CDR3 is 17 residues. The junction had 7 bases not matched to a gene; V was cut back by 6 bases and J by 0 bases. CDR3 bases: TGTGCCAGCAGGGAACTAGCGGGGGACAGCTCCTACAATGAGCAGTTCTTC. Encoded protein: CASRELAGDSSYNEQFF.

This clonotype occurred a few times. The V call is TRBV6-6, the J call TRBJ1-3; D perhaps matches TRBD1 (5 bases). This CDR3 is 14 amino acids long. Germline V gene data show CDR1 as MNHNY and CDR2 as SVGAGI (reference sequence). With 3 bases removed from V and 5 bases from J, the gap between germline ends came to 11 bases. CDR3 bases: TGTGCCAGCAGTTATCGGGGCCATAGAAACACCATATATTTT. It encodes CASSYRGHRNTIYF.

The chain couples TRBV20-1 to TRBJ2-5; TRBD1 aligns across 9 bases. The CDR3 has 13 amino acids. The V and J ends lost 4 bases and 5 bases, in that order; junction bases with no gene match: 5. Per the germline V gene, CDR1 is DFQATT and CDR2 is SNEGSKA (reference sequence). The CDR3 region has the DNA TGCAGTGCTAACGGACAGGGGATGGAGACCCAGTACTTC. It yields the protein CSANGQGMETQYF.

The genes are TRBV21-1 and TRBJ2-7; the D call in the table, TRBD1, was not verified against the DNA. TRBV21-1 is listed as a pseudogene. This CDR3 is 15 amino acids long. CDR3 sequence reads: CASSTYERGTGGRNF. The DNA of the CDR3 is TGTGCCAGCAGCACTTACGAGAGGGGGACAGGGGGCCGGAACTTC.

The genes are TRBV6-2 or TRBV6-3 and TRBJ2-3; D may be TRBD1 (5 bases). The germline gives CDR1 MNHEY, CDR2 SVGEGT. V lost 6 bases and J lost 0, with 13 bases in between. CDR3 length: 15 amino acids. The DNA of the CDR3 is TGTGCCAGCAGACCCGACAGTCCTAGCACAGATACGCAGTATTTT. As protein: CASRPDSPSTDTQYF.

The chain has TRBV6-5 and TRBJ2-7, with 12 bases matching TRBD2. The V gene's germline CDR1 is MNHEY and CDR2 SVGAGI. There are 14 residues in the CDR3. V lost 0 bases to trimming and J lost 8 bases; unmatched junction nucleotides: 2. CDR3 bases: TGTGCCAGCAGTTACTCACTAGCGGGGGGCCAGCAGTACTTC. The encoded protein is CASSYSLAGGQQYF.

This clonotype turned up a few times. The genes are TRBV6-2 or TRBV6-3 and TRBJ2-1; perhaps TRBD1 as D (6 bases). V was clipped by 4 bases and J by 7 bases, with 17 bases between them. This CDR3 contains 15 residues. Looked up from germline, CDR1 is MNHEY and CDR2 is SVGEGT. The CDR3 region is CASSFLGQRKNEQFF. The CDR3 bases are TGTGCCAGCAGTTTCCTCGGACAGAGGAAGAATGAGCAGTTCTTC.

This chain links TRBV4-2 with TRBJ2-3; 9 bases agree with TRBD1. V shed 4 bases, J shed 1 base, and the junction held 6 bases outside the gene matches. The CDR3 is made up of 16 amino acids. The germline gives CDR1 LGHNA, CDR2 YNFKEQ. The CDR3: CASSRYRGLGTDTQYF. The DNA of the CDR3 is TGTGCCAGCAGCCGATACAGGGGGCTTGGCACAGATACGCAGTATTTT.